The source of this TCR beta chain is a study of early T cells in non-severe SARS-CoV-2 infection. Study context: Sequencing was performed on bulk RNA from unsorted whole blood, leaving chains unpaired. Study conclusions and caveats: Sequences matched to VDJdb favored anti-spike CD8 responses, while private and CD4 specificities were missed.

Germline CDR1 is SGHAT and CDR2 is FQNNGV. The CDR3 length is 15 residues. Trimming left V 1 base short and J 1 base short, with 11 bases between. The TCR library protocol was used to attach unique molecular identifiers. These identifiers were attached to individual cDNA molecules. Each CDR3 protein is one row after TCRdb ran MiXCR on the 5' RACE reads. The repertoire holds around 30,000 distinct CDR3 sequences, with 4.5% to 7% as singletons. This clonotype came up many times. No antigen is known for it. The sample consisted of whole blood. This receptor was identified in an adult who was a healthcare worker with PCR-confirmed SARS-CoV-2 infection or an uninfected control (not recorded which). This chain connects TRBV11-2 to TRBJ2-7; no firm D call. The CDR3 spells CASSLAPDLSYEQYF. The CDR3, as DNA: TGTGCCAGCAGCTTAGCCCCGGATCTGTCCTACGAGCAGTACTTC.